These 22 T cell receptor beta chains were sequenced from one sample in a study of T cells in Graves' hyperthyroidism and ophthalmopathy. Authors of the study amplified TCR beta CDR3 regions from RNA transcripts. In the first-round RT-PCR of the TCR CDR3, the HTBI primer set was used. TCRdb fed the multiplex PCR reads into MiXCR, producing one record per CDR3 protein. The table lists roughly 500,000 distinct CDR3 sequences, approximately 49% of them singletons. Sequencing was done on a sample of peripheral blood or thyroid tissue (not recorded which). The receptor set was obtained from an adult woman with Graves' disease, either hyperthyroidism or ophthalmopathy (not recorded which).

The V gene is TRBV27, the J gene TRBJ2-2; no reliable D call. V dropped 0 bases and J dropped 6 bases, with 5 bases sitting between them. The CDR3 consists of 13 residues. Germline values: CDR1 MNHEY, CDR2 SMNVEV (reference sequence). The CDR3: CASSLSRSGELFF. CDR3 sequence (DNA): TGTGCCAGCAGTTTATCTAGGTCCGGGGAGCTGTTTTTT.

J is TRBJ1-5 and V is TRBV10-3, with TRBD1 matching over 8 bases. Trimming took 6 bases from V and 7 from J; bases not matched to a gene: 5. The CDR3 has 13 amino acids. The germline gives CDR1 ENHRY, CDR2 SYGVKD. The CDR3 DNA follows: TGTGCCATCAGGGGAGGACAGGGACAGCCCCAGCATTTT. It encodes CAIRGGQGQPQHF.

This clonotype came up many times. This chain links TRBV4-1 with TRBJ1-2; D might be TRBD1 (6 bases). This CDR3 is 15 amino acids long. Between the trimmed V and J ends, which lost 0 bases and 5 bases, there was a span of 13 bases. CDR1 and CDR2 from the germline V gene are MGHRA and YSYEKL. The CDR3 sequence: CASSQEFRGAYGYTF. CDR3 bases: TGCGCCAGCAGCCAAGAGTTTCGGGGGGCGTATGGCTACACCTTC.

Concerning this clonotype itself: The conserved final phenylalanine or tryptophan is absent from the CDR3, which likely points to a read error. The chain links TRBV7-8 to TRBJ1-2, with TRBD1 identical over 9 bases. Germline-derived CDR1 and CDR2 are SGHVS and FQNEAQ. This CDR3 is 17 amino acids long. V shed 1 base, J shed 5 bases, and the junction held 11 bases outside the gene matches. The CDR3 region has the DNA TGTGCCAGCAGCTTAGGTCCATTGGGACAGGGCAGTTATGGCTACACCTCC. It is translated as CASSLGPLGQGSYGYTS.

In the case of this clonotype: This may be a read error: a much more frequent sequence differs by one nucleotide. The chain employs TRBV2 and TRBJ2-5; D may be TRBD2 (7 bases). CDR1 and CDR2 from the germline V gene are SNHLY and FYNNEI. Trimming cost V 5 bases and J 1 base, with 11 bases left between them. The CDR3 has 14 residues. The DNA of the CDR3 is TGTGCCAGCAGTAACGGGGGGCGCCAAGAGACCCAGTACTTC. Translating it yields CASSNGGRQETQYF. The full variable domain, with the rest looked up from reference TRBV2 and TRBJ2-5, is EPEVTQTPSHQVTQMGQEVILRCVPISNHLYFYWYRQILGQKVEFLVSFYNNEISEKSEIFDDQFSVERPDGSNFTLKIRSTKLEDSAMYFCASSNGGRQETQYFGPGTRLLVL.

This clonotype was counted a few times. The CDR3 sequence: CASSRQTGGGDTQYF. The CDR3 bases are TGTGCCAGCAGCCGACAGACAGGGGGCGGCGATACGCAGTATTTT. This chain joins TRBV14 and TRBJ2-3, with 10 bases fitting TRBD1. Germline trimming cut 4 bases from V and 6 bases from J; bases unmatched to any gene: 7. The CDR3 consists of 15 residues. From germline, CDR1 is SGHDN and CDR2 FVKESK.

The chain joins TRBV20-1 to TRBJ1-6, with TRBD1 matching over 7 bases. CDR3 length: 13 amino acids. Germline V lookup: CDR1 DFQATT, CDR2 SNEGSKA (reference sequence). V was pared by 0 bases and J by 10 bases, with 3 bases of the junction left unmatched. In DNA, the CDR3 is TGCAGTGCTAGAGATCGACAGGGATCACCCCTCCACTTT. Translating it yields CSARDRQGSPLHF.

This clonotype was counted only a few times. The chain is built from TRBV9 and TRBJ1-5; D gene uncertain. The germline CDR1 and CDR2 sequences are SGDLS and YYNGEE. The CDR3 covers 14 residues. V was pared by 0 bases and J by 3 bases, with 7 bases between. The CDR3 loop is CASSVGSFNQPQHF. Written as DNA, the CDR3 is TGTGCCAGCAGCGTAGGGAGTTTCAATCAGCCCCAGCATTTT.

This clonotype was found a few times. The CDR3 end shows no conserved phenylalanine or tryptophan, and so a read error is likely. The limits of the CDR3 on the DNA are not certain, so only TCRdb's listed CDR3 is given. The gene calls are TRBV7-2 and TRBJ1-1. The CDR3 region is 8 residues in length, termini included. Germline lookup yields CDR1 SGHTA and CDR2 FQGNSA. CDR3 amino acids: CASSLEGR.

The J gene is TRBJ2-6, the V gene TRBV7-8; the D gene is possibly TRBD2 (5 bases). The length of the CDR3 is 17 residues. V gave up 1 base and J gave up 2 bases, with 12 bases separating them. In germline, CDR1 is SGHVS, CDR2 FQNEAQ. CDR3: CASSLDVPGTGANVLTF. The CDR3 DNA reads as TGTGCCAGCAGCTTAGATGTTCCGGGGACTGGGGCCAACGTCCTGACTTTC.

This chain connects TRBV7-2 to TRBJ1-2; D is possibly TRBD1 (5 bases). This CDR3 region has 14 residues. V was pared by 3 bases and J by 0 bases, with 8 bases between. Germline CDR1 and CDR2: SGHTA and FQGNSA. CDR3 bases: TGTGCCAGCAGCTTCGACAGCTCTAACTATGGCTACACCTTC. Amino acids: CASSFDSSNYGYTF.

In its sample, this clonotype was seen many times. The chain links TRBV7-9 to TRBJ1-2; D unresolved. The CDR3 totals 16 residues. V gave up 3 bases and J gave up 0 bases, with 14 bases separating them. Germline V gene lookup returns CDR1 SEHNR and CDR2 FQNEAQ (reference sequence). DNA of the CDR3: TGTGCCAGCAGCTTGTCGTATGGAGAGGCTAACTATGGCTACACCTTC. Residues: CASSLSYGEANYGYTF.

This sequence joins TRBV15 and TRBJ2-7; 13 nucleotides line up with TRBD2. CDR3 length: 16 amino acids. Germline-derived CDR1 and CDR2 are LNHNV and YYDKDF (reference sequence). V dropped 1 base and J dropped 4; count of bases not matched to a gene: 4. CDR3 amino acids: CATSRGPGLAGYEQYF. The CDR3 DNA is TGTGCCACCAGCAGAGGGCCGGGACTAGCGGGGTACGAGCAGTACTTC.

CDR3 sequence reads: CAISDTAGNGYTF. The CDR3, as DNA: TGTGCCATCAGTGATACGGCGGGCAATGGCTACACCTTC. The gene calls are TRBV10-3 and TRBJ1-2; no firm D call. The CDR3 covers 13 residues. Per the germline V gene, CDR1 is ENHRY and CDR2 is SYGVKD. V shed 3 bases and J shed 6 bases, with 11 bases lying between them.

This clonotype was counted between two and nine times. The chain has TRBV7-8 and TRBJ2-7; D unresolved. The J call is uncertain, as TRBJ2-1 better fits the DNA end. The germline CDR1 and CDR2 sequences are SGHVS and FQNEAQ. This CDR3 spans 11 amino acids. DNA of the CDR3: TGTGCCAGCAGCTTTGACAATGAGCAGTTCTTC. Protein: CASSFDNEQFF.

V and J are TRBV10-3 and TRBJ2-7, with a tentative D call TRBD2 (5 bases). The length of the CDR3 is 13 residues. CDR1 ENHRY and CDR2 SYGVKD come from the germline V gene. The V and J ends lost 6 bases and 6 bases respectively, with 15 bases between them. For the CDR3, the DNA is TGTGCCATCAGCAACCCCGGGGAGACCGAGCAGTACTTC. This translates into CAISNPGETEQYF.

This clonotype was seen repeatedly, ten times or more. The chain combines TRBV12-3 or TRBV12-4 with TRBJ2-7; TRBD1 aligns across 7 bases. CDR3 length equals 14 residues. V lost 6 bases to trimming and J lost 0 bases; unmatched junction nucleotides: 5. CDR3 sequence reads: CASSPTGSSYEQYF. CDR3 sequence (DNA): TGTGCCAGCAGCCCGACAGGGAGCTCCTACGAGCAGTACTTC.

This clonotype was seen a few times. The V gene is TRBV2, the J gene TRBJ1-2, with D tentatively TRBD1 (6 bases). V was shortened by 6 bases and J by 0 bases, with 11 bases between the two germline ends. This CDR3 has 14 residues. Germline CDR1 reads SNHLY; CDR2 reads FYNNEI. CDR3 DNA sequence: TGTGCCAGCAGGGACAGTAGAGCTAACTATGGCTACACCTTC. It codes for CASRDSRANYGYTF.

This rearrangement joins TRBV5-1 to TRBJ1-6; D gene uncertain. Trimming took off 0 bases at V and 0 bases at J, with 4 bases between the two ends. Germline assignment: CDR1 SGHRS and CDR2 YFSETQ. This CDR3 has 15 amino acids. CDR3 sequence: CASSLGVSYNSPLHF. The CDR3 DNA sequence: TGCGCCAGCAGCTTGGGGGTCTCCTATAATTCACCCCTCCACTTT.

In DNA form, the CDR3 reads TGTGCCAGCAGTTCCGGGATCCTACGTGAGCAGTTCTTC. Translation: CASSSGILREQFF. This sequence joins TRBV28 and TRBJ2-5, with D perhaps matching TRBD2 (5 bases). The J call is doubtful: the DNA matches TRBJ2-1 better. Germline lookup yields CDR1 MDHEN and CDR2 SYDVKM. The CDR3 contains 13 residues.

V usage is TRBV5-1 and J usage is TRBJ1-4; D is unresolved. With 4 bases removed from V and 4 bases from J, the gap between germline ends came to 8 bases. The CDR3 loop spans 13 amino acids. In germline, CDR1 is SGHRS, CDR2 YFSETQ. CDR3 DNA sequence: TGCGCCAGCAGCGCTTACGGTAATGAAAAACTGTTTTTT. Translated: CASSAYGNEKLFF.

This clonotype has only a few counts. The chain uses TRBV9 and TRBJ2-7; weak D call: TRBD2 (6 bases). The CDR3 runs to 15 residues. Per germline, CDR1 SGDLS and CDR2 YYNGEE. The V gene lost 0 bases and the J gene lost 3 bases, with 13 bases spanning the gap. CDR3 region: CASSVVPSEVYEQYF. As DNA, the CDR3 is TGTGCCAGCAGCGTAGTCCCTAGCGAGGTCTACGAGCAGTACTTC.